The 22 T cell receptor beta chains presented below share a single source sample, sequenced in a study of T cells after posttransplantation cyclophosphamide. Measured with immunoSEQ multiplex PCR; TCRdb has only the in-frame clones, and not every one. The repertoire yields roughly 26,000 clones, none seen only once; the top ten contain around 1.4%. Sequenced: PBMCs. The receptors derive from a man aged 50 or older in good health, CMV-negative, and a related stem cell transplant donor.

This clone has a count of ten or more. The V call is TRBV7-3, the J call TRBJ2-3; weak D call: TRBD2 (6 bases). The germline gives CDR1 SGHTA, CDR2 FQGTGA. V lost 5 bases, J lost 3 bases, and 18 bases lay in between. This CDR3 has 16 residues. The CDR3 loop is CASSRDGLEGTDTQYF. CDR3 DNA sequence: TGTGCCAGCAGCCGGGACGGTTTGGAGGGGACAGATACGCAGTATTTT.

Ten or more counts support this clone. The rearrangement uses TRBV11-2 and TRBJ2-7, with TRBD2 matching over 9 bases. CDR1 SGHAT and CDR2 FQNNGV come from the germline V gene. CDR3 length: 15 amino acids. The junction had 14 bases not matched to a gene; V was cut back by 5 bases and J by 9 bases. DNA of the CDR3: TGTGCCAGCAGCCAACGCGGGGCTAGCGGGGAGGTGCAGTACTTC. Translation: CASSQRGASGEVQYF.

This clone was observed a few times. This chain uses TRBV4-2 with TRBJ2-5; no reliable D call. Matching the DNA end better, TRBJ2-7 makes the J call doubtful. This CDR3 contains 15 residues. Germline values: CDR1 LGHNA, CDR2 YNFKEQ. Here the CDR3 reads CASSPSETRRYEQYF. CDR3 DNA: TGTGCCAGCAGCCCAAGTGAGACACGAAGGTACGAGCAGTACTTC.

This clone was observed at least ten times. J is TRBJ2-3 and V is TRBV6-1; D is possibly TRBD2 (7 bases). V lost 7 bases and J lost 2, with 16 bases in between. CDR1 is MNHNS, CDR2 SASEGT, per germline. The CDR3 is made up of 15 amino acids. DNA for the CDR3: TGTGCCAGCAAGGGGGGGCCCGCTTCCACAGATACGCAGTATTTT. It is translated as CASKGGPASTDTQYF.

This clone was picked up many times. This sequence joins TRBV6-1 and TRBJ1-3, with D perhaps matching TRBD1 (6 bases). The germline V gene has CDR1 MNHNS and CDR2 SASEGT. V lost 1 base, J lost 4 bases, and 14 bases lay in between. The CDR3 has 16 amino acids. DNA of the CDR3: TGTGCCAGCAGTGAAGGACAGGCCTGGCGAGGAAACACCATATATTTT. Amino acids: CASSEGQAWRGNTIYF.

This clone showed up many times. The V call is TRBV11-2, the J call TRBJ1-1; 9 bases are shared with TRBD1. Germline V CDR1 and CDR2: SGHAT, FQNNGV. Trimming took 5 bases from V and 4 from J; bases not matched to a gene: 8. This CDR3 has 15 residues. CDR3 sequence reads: CASSGDRAGGTEAFF. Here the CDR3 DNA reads TGTGCCAGCAGCGGGGACAGGGCGGGTGGCACTGAAGCTTTCTTT.

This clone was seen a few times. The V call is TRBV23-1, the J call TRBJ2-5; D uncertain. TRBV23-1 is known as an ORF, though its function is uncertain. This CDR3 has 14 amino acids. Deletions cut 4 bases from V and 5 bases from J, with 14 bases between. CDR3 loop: CASSPLTLGETQYF. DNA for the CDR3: TGCGCCAGCAGTCCCCTTACCCTAGGCGAGACCCAGTACTTC.

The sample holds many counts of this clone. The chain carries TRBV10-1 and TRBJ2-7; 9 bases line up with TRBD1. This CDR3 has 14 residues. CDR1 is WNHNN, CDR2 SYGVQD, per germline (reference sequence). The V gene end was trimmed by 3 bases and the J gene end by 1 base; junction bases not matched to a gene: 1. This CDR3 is CASSEGQGSYEQYF. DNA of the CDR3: TGCGCCAGCAGTGAAGGACAGGGGTCCTACGAGCAGTACTTC.

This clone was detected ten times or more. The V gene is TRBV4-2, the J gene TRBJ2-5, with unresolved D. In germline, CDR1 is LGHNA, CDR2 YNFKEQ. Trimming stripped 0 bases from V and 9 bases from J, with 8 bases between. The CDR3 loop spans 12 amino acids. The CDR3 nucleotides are TGTGCCAGCAGCCAAGATTCAAGCGCCCAGTACTTC. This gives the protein CASSQDSSAQYF.

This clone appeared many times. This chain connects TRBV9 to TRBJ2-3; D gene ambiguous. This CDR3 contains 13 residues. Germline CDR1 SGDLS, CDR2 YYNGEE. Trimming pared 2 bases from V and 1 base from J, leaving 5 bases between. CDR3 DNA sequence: TGTGCCAGCAGCGTGCAGGGCACAGATACGCAGTATTTT. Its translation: CASSVQGTDTQYF. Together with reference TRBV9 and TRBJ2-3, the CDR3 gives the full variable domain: DSGVTQTPKHLITATGQRVTLRCSPRSGDLSVYWYQQSLDQGLQFLIQYYNGEERAKGNILERFSAQQFPDLHSELNLSSLELGDSALYFCASSVQGTDTQYFGPGTRLTVL.

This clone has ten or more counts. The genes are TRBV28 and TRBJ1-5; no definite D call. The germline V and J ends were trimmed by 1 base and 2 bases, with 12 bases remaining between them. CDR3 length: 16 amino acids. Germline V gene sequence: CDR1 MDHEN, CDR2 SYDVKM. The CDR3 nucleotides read TGTGCCAGCAGTTTATCCAGCCCGGGAGGCAATCAGCCCCAGCATTTT. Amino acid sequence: CASSLSSPGGNQPQHF. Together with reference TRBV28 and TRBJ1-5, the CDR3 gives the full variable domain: DVKVTQSSRYLVKRTGEKVFLECVQDMDHENMFWYRQDPGLGLRLIYFSYDVKMKEKGDIPEGYSVSREKKERFSLILESASTNQTSMYLCASSLSSPGGNQPQHFGDGTRLSIL.

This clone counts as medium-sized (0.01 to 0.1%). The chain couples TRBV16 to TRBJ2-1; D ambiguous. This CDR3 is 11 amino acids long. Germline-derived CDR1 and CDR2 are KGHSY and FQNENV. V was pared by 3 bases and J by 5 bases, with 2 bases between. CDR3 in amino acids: CASSHNNEQFF. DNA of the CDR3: TGTGCCAGCAGCCATAACAATGAGCAGTTCTTC.

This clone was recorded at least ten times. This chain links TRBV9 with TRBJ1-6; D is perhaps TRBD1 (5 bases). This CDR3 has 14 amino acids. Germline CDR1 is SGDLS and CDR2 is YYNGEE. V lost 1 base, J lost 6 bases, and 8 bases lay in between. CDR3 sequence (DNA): TGTGCCAGCAGCGTACAGGGTGCTAATTCACCCCTCCACTTT. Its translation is CASSVQGANSPLHF.

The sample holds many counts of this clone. The CDR3 loop is CASKKARGGNQPQHF. The DNA of the CDR3 is TGTGCCAGCAAAAAGGCCAGGGGCGGCAATCAGCCCCAGCATTTT. The V gene is TRBV2, the J gene TRBJ1-5; maybe TRBD1 (6 bases). Between the trimmed V and J ends, which lost 7 bases and 2 bases, there was a span of 15 bases. CDR1 and CDR2 from the germline V gene are SNHLY and FYNNEI. This CDR3 spans 15 amino acids.

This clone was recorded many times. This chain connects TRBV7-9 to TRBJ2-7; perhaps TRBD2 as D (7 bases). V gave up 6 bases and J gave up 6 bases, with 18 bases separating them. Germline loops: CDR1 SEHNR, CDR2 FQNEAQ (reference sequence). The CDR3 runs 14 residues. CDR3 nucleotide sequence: TGTGCCAGCAGTCCTTTTGGGGGGGGCCGCGAGCAGTACTTC. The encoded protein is CASSPFGGGREQYF. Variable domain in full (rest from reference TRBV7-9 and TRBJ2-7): DTGVSQNPRHKITKRGQNVTFRCDPISEHNRLYWYRQTLGQGPEFLTYFQNEAQLEKSRLLSDRFSAERPKGSFSTLEIQRTEQGDSAMYLCASSPFGGGREQYFGPGTRLTVT.

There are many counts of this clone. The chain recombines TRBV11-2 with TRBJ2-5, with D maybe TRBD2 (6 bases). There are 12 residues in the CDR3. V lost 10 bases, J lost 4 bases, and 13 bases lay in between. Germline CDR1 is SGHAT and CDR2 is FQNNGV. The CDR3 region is CATRGRGETQYF. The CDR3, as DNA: TGTGCCACCCGGGGGAGAGGAGAGACCCAGTACTTC.

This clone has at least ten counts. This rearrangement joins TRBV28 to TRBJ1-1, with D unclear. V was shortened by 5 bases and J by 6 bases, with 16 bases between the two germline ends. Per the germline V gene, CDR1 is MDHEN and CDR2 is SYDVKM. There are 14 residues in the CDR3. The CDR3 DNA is TGTGCCAGCAGTCTTCAGGTCACTGCTGCTGAAGCTTTCTTT. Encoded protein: CASSLQVTAAEAFF.

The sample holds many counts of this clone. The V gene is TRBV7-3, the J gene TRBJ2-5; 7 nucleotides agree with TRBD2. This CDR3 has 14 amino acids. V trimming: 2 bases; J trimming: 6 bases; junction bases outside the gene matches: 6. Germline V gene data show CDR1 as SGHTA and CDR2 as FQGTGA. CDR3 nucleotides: TGTGCCAGCAGCTTAGGCGGGAGAGGGCAGACCCAGTACTTC. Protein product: CASSLGGRGQTQYF.

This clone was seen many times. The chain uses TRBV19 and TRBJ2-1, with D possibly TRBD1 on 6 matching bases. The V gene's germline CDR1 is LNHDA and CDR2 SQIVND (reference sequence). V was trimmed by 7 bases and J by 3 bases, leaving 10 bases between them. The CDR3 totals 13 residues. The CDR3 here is CASNQGNYNEQFF. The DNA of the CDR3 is TGTGCCAGTAACCAGGGGAACTACAATGAGCAGTTCTTC.

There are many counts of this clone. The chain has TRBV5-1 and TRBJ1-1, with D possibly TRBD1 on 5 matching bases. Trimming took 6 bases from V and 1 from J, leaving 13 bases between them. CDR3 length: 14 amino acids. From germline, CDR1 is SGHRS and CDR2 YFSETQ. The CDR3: CASTLAGENTEAFF. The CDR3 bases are TGCGCCAGCACTCTGGCGGGGGAGAACACTGAAGCTTTCTTT.

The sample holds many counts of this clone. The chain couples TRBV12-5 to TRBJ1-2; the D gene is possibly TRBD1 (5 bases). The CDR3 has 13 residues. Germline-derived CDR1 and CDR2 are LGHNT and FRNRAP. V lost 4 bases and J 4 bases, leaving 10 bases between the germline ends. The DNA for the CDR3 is TGTGCTAGTGGTTCGGGGGGGAGCTATGGCTACACCTTC. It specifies CASGSGGSYGYTF. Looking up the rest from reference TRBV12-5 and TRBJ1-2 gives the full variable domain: DARVTQTPRHKVTEMGQEVTMRCQPILGHNTVFWYRQTMMQGLELLAYFRNRAPLDDSGMPKDRFSAEMPDATLATLKIQPSEPRDSAVYFCASGSGGSYGYTFGSGTRLTVV.

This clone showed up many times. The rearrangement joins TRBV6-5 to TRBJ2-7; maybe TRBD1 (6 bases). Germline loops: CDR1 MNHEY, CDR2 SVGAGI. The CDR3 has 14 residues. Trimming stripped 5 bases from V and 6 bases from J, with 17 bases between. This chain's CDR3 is CASSGPGQPSEQYF. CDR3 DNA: TGTGCCAGCAGTGGGCCGGGACAACCCTCCGAGCAGTACTTC.